This T cell receptor beta chain was profiled in a study of shared T cell receptors in the human thymus. The CDR3 contains 14 residues. Germline-derived CDR1 and CDR2 are MGHRA and YSYEKL. V lost 2 bases and J lost 5, with 10 bases in between. Here immunoSEQ multiplex PCR was the method, and the copy in TCRdb shows in-frame clones only, minus some. This sample has 550,000 to 800,000 clones; approximately 85% occur once, and the top ten carry under 0.012%. The same data also contributed to another study, on human thymus T cells. That report adds: Resections from corrective heart surgery provided thymus tissue.

The chain is built from TRBV4-1 and TRBJ1-5; TRBD1 is a possible D gene (6 bases). This TCR derives from a girl under three years old with a congenital heart defect. The sample consisted of thymocytes. DNA for the CDR3: TGCGCCAGCAGCCAAACAGGGACGGATCAGCCCCAGCATTTT. Protein product: CASSQTGTDQPQHF.